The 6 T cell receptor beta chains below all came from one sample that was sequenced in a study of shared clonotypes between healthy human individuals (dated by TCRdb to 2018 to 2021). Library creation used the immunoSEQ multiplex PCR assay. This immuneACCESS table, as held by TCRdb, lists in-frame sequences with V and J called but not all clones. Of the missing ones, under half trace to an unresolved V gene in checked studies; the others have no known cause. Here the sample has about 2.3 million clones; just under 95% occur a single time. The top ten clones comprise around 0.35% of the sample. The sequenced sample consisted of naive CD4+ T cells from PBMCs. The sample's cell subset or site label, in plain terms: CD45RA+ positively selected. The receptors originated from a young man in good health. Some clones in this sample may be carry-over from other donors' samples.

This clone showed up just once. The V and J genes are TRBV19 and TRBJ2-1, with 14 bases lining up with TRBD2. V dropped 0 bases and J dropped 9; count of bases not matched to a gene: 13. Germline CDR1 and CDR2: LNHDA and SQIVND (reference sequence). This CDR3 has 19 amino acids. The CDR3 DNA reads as TGTGCCAGTAGTATAGATTTTAAGACTAGCGGGAGGGGCTGGGGTGAGCAGTTCTTC. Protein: CASSIDFKTSGRGWGEQFF.

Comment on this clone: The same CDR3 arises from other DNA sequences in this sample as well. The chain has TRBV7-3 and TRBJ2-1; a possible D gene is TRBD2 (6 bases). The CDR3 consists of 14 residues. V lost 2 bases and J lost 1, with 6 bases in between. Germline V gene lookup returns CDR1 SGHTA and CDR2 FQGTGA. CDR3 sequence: CASSLGGSYNEQFF. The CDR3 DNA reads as TGTGCCAGCAGCTTAGGGGGGTCCTACAATGAGCAGTTCTTC.

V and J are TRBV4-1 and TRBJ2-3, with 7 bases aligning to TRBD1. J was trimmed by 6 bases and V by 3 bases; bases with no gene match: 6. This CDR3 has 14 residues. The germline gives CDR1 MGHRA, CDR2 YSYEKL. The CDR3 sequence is CASSQGDRDDTQYF. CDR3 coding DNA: TGCGCCAGCAGCCAGGGAGACAGGGATGATACGCAGTATTTT.

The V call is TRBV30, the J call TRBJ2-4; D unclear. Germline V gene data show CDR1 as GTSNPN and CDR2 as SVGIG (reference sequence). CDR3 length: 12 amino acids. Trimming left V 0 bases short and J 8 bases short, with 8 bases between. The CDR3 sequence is CAWSVQGDIQYF. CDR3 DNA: TGTGCCTGGAGTGTACAAGGCGACATTCAGTACTTC. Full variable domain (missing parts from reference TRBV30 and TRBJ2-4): SQTIHQWPATLVQPVGSPLSLECTVEGTSNPNLYWYRQAAGRGLQLLFYSVGIGQISSEVPQNLSASRPQDRQFILSSKKLLLSDSGFYLCAWSVQGDIQYFGAGTRLSVL.

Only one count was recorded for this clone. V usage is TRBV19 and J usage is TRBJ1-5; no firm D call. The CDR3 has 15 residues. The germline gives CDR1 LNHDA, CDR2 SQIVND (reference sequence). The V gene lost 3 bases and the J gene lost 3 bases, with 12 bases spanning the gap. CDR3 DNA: TGTGCCAGTAGTATTGCGGGGTCGTTCAATCAGCCCCAGCATTTT. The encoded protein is CASSIAGSFNQPQHF.

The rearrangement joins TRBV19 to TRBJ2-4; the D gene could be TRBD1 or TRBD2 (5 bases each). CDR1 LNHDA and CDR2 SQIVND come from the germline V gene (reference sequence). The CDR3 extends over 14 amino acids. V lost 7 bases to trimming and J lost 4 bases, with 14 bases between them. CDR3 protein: CASKSGGEKNIQYF. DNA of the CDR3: TGTGCCAGTAAAAGTGGGGGTGAGAAAAACATTCAGTACTTC.